What follows is one T cell receptor (beta chain) and its context. In its sample, this clone was seen a few times. Its antigen has not been determined. Qualities for individual bases were not recorded, and no much larger clone is one base off. Preparation of the library involved the immunoSEQ multiplex PCR assay. A mixture of 60 forward primers for TCR Vbeta segments and 13 reverse primers for TCR Jbeta segments was used in the multiplex PCR. The CDR3 region of rearranged TCR beta genes was amplified from genomic DNA by a multiplex PCR assay. On the Illumina HiSeq System, the amplified TCR beta libraries were sequenced as 87-base-pair reads. The authors processed their data as follows. Across the 670 or so repertoires, a later analysis counted 80 million or so unique TCR beta chains, about 10 million of which were shared by at least two donors. Raw reads were error-corrected and collapsed into unique sequences with a nearest-neighbor algorithm that merged closely related sequences to remove PCR and sequencing errors. To assign V, D and J gene segments, CDR3 sequences were aligned to IMGT reference sequences. For a sequence to be retained, at least a six-nucleotide match to both a V gene segment and a J gene segment was required. A rearrangement was called productive if the CDR3 had no stop codons and remained in frame with V and J, and every other rearrangement was called non-productive. CDR3 was defined according to IMGT convention as the region running from the second conserved V-encoded cysteine to the conserved J-encoded phenylalanine. Sequences without an unambiguous match to a single V gene segment were excluded from the earlier analysis of a few hundred of the donors. An earlier analysis of 550 to 650 of the donors classified V segments as functional when productive rearrangements were above 56.7% and as segregating when the standard deviation between donors was above 5%. A statistical classification framework was developed to diagnose cytomegalovirus status using the catalog of TCR beta chain sequences. In a later analysis, V and J genes were assigned by comparing TCR nucleotide sequences against IMGT/GENE-DB human TR gene sequences. The TCRdist pipeline was used in a later analysis to assign CDR3 sequences and most-parsimonious VDJ recombination scenarios. In a later analysis, every TCR beta chain was defined by the combination of its CDR3 amino acid sequence and its V-gene family, and reads without a unique V-gene family were dropped. To address suspected cross-contamination and a sequencing artifact, a later analysis removed roughly 580 highly shared, low-generation-probability nucleotide sequences. For each public chain, a later analysis derived a clonal expansion index from normalized ranks of inferred template counts within each repertoire. In a later analysis, generation probabilities were computed with a VDJ recombination model fitted to out-of-frame rearrangements, and the resulting probabilities were checked against IGoR. Hypergeometric tests were used in a later analysis to score TCR-TCR, TCR-HLA and TCR-CMV co-occurrence, with a repertoire-size bias correction applied to the TCR pairs. To estimate false discovery rates, a later analysis permuted the HLA or CMV assignments 20 times. In a later analysis, co-occurring TCRs were grouped using DBSCAN, and TCRdist sequence similarity was added for clustering within HLA-allele-positive subsets. Repertoires with fewer than 30,000 or more than 120,000 public chains, plus five repertoires with anomalous nucleotide sharing, were excluded from co-occurrence clustering. This is the immuneACCESS table as TCRdb keeps it, with only in-frame sequences that have V and J called. A part of the clones is gone; compared with another copy, unresolved V genes explain less than half, and the rest is unexplained. V, J and clone size derive from that table, while D and trimming were established from the DNA sequence. The table for this sample lists around 140,000 clones; more than 75% of them were counted only once. The biggest ten clones account for around 2.5% of the sample.

The CDR3 sequence holds 14 residues, the cysteine and phenylalanine included. The retained sequence is limited to the CDR3, 42 bases, with the frame set at the first base. The cohort was made up of around 720 healthy bone marrow donors. Cohort members were all nominally healthy when sampled, although unrecorded immune exposures were likely present. The donor tested CMV seropositive and was one of the 289 seropositive cohort members. Every donor gave a peripheral blood sample, and the peripheral blood mononuclear cells from that sample were used for TCR beta sequencing. Genomic DNA was extracted from the blood cell samples with the Qiagen DNeasy Blood Extraction Kit. The source of the sample is a study of cytomegalovirus exposure and HLA in healthy donors (dated 2017 in TCRdb). Study-wide context: An earlier analysis of several hundred of the donors reported about 260 Gb of sequence data and around 100 million unique TCR beta sequences obtained from roughly 170 million T cells. Roughly 300 gigabases of sequencing data and approximately 85 million unique TCR sequences were included in an early release covering 550 to 800 HLA-typed donors. The genetic ancestry cluster associated with self-reported Caucasian donors included roughly four fifths of the roughly 410 genotyped donors. The study aimed to test whether signatures of past pathogen exposure could be identified by cataloging public T cell receptors. The study used immunosequencing to profile the T cell repertoires of some 600 subjects and linked those repertoires to cytomegalovirus serostatus. Along with the approximately 620-subject first cohort, a separate validation cohort of over 90 different subjects was used. To predict cytomegalovirus infection status, the study combined high-throughput TCR immunosequencing, statistical association of individual TCRs with disease status, and machine learning. To study patterns of TCR occurrence, a later analysis re-analyzed previously published TCR beta repertoires from just over 650 donors and added high-resolution HLA genotyping. Rather than drawing on any new phenotypic data, the later analysis identified candidate immune exposures from TCR beta sequences and the way those sequences occurred across donors. To decide whether each TCR beta V gene segment behaved as functional or pseudogenic, an earlier analysis of several hundred of the donors relied on high-throughput TCR beta sequencing. Donor age, sex, ethnicity and CMV serostatus were compiled together with the repertoire data. In a later genetic analysis, genome-wide SNP genotypes for 398 of the 666 donors were used, and that subset was treated as a discovery cohort. All discovery cohort repertoires had been generated on a single sequencing platform. Class I and class II HLA loci were covered by the typing at four-digit resolution. The number of donors typed differed by locus, with about 629-640 for A, B, C, DRB1 and DQB1, roughly 520 for DQA1, 606 for DPA1, and around 460 for DPB1. Four to six DR-DQ haplotypes were handled as single units for association and clustering, since linkage in the cohort was strong. On average, roughly 240,000 unique TCR beta nucleotide sequences were sequenced per donor among 398 genotyped donors of the cohort, with about 17% of those sequences being non-productive.

Results the study describes overall, beyond this receptor: An earlier analysis of around 540 of the donors showed that most TCR beta V segments appeared in productive rearrangements either about 90% or about 30% of the time, which broadly matched IMGT annotations. The presence/absence analyses assumed that sequencing depth was roughly uniform across donors, and that assumption may not be true. Specific HLA alleles were associated with 15,000 to 20,000 TCR beta sequences at a false discovery rate of 0.05 in a later analysis. A later analysis found that TCR association rates varied across HLA loci, with DRB1 alleles showing the most associated TCRs and HLA-C alleles the fewest. The only immune exposure information available for the cohort was CMV serostatus. Correlated functional status among segregating V segments might be attributable to linkage disequilibrium, but an unknown experimental factor could not be ruled out. In vitro tests confirmed that a few of the cytomegalovirus-associated TCR beta chains recognize cytomegalovirus antigens. Strong co-occurrence of HLA alleles, especially DR and DQ, made assigning TCR associations to individual alleles difficult. A later analysis found that HLA-associated TCR beta chains were more clonally expanded and had lower generation probabilities than equally common non-associated chains. A further reported finding was that TCR beta sequences accurately predicted the HLA-A and HLA-B alleles for most subjects in the first cohort. While some public TCRs were present in many individuals, most TCR sequences turned up only very rarely across donors. A later genetic analysis reported fewer N-insertions in productive TCRs among donors in an Asian-associated ancestry cluster than the roughly 690-donor mean. The authors suggested that the approach could potentially be generalized to other disease states and immunological phenotypes. The classifier was reported to diagnose cytomegalovirus status with high specificity and sensitivity in both the original and validation cohorts. According to a later analysis, most CMV-associated TCR beta chains appeared to be HLA-restricted, and the HLA associations seemed to be driven largely by CMV exposure. The study gave a list of roughly 150 TCR beta chains associated with cytomegalovirus. This cohort had only TCR beta chains sequenced, and the lack of alpha or paired-chain data limited which features could be detected. Some IMGT-functional V segments, including TRBV6-2 and TRBV6-3, could not be distinguished by the 87-base-pair reads and were therefore excluded. A cluster of highly shared sequence variants was judged likely to represent a technical artifact of the sequencing pipeline. Several of the top co-occurrence clusters appeared to be linked to parvovirus B19, influenza, CMV and Epstein-Barr virus, according to a later analysis. Because some donors lacked HLA typing at each locus, the association tests relied only on the typed subset. V-gene and J-gene trimming of TCR beta chains was associated with a missense DCLRE1C variant in a later genetic analysis, and the association was replicated in an independent cohort. Because counts were too low, approximately 18 rarely observed V segments, including chromosome 9 orphons, were excluded from the earlier analysis of about 500 of the donors.

The sequence joins TRBV12-2 to TRBJ1-5. TRBV12-2 is a pseudogene locus. What was sequenced was PBMCs. This clonotype was sampled from a woman aged 18-35 years in good health and CMV-seropositive. The encoded CDR3 is CASRLSTGRVPQHF. The nucleotide sequence reads TGTGCAAGTCGCTTATCGACGGGGAGGGTACCCCAGCATTTT.